The 2 T cell receptor beta chains below come from one sample, sequenced in a study of control samples from healthy donors and cancer patients. Measured with immunoSEQ multiplex PCR; TCRdb has only the in-frame clones, and not every one. The sample shows roughly 400,000 clones, about nine tenths of them seen only once. The sequenced sample consisted of PBMCs. The receptor set was obtained from a man in his forties or fifties with head and neck cancer.

With respect to this clone: Other DNA sequences of this sample code for an identical CDR3. The J gene is TRBJ2-2, the V gene TRBV5-1, with unresolved D. Trimming cost V 0 bases and J 4 bases, with 10 bases left between them. The CDR3 consists of 15 residues. Germline values: CDR1 SGHRS, CDR2 YFSETQ. The CDR3 DNA sequence: TGCGCCAGCAGCTTGGAAGGCGGTCGCACCGGGGAGCTGTTTTTT. Protein: CASSLEGGRTGELFF. Full variable domain (remainder filled in from reference TRBV5-1 and TRBJ2-2): KAGVTQTPRYLIKTRGQQVTLSCSPISGHRSVSWYQQTPGQGLQFLFEYFSETQRNKGNFPGRFSGRQFSNSRSEMNVSTLELGDSALYLCASSLEGGRTGELFFGEGSRLTVL.

This chain links TRBV11-2 with TRBJ2-7; the match to TRBD1 covers 8 bases. J was trimmed by 7 bases and V by 0 bases; bases with no gene match: 8. The CDR3 is 15 residues long. Germline V CDR1 and CDR2: SGHAT, FQNNGV. The DNA of the CDR3 is TGTGCCAGCAGCTTAGATTGGCAGGGGGCCCAAGAGCAGTACTTC. Protein sequence: CASSLDWQGAQEQYF.